Presented here are 11 T cell receptor beta chains from one specimen sequenced in a study of T-cell reconstitution after alpha-beta-depleted transplantation in children. Unique molecular identifiers tagged the TCRbeta library. TCRdb ran MiXCR on the PCR reads and lists one entry per CDR3 protein. The sample holds about 640,000 distinct CDR3 sequences; around 16% are singletons and the top ten take approximately 1%. Here the sequenced sample was PBMCs from the stem cell graft donor, taken from the stem cell graft. The receptors stem from a human donor who donated a stem cell graft to a child with acute myeloid leukemia.

The chain carries TRBV4-1 and TRBJ1-5, with D possibly matching TRBD1 (5 bases). CDR1 and CDR2 from the germline V gene are MGHRA and YSYEKL. Between the trimmed V and J ends, which lost 1 base and 7 bases, there was a span of 14 bases. The CDR3 spans 15 residues. CDR3 in DNA: TGCGCCAGCAGCCAAGTTCCGGGGGGAGGACAGCCCCAGCATTTT. Amino acid sequence: CASSQVPGGGQPQHF.

This clonotype was detected many times. The chain carries TRBV10-3 and TRBJ2-3; no reliable D call. This CDR3 spans 13 amino acids. The germline V gene has CDR1 ENHRY and CDR2 SYGVKD. The V end lost 2 bases, the J end lost 1 base, and 4 bases lay between the germline ends. CDR3 nucleotide sequence: TGTGCCATCAGTGAGCAGGGCACAGATACGCAGTATTTT. Translated, it gives CAISEQGTDTQYF.

This clonotype has only a few counts. The chain uses TRBV4-1 and TRBJ1-4; no clear D. Germline CDR1 MGHRA, CDR2 YSYEKL. V was trimmed by 0 bases and J by 5 bases, leaving 7 bases between them. There are 14 residues in the CDR3. As DNA, the CDR3 is TGCGCCAGCAGCCAAGAAGGCCGGAATGAAAAACTGTTTTTT. This codes for CASSQEGRNEKLFF.

This clonotype was seen a few times. The rearrangement joins TRBV7-9 to TRBJ1-2; D uncertain. The germline CDR1 and CDR2 sequences are SEHNR and FQNEAQ (reference sequence). This CDR3 comprises 12 residues. V shed 0 bases and J shed 10 bases, with 9 bases lying between them. CDR3 sequence (DNA): TGTGCCAGCAGCTTAGCGGCGAGGTTCTACACCTTC. This translates into CASSLAARFYTF.

This chain joins TRBV7-8 and TRBJ2-2; D is perhaps TRBD1 or TRBD2 (5 bases each). The CDR3 runs 16 residues. Germline V gene data show CDR1 as SGHVS and CDR2 as FQNEAQ. The V end lost 5 bases, the J end lost 0 bases, and 13 bases lay between the germline ends. The CDR3 protein is CASSLPGRPNTGELFF. CDR3 bases: TGTGCCAGCAGCCTACCGGGACGGCCGAACACCGGGGAGCTGTTTTTT.

This clonotype was recorded at least ten times. This sequence joins TRBV7-2 and TRBJ2-7; 7 bases align to TRBD1. With 5 bases clipped from V and 4 bases from J, the junction kept 11 bases outside the gene matches. The CDR3 runs 15 residues. Germline CDR1 reads SGHTA; CDR2 reads FQGNSA. The CDR3 spells CASSLLLGTAYEQYF. The CDR3 bases are TGTGCCAGCAGCCTCCTCCTCGGGACAGCTTACGAGCAGTACTTC.

V gene TRBV9 combines with J gene TRBJ2-2, with TRBD2 as a possible D gene (7 bases). V dropped 3 bases and J dropped 3 bases, with 12 bases sitting between them. CDR1 and CDR2 from the germline V gene are SGDLS and YYNGEE. The CDR3 totals 15 residues. CDR3 nucleotides: TGTGCCAGCAGCGGTCGCGGGGGCTACACCGGGGAGCTGTTTTTT. Its protein is CASSGRGGYTGELFF.

The chain recombines TRBV7-2 with TRBJ1-3; D may be TRBD1 (6 bases). The CDR3 loop spans 17 amino acids. With 0 bases removed from V and 6 bases from J, the gap between germline ends came to 18 bases. Germline CDR1 and CDR2: SGHTA and FQGNSA. CDR3 DNA: TGTGCCAGCAGCTTAGCGGCCGGGACGTGGGGGCAAAACACCATATATTTT. Translating gives CASSLAAGTWGQNTIYF. Full variable domain (rest looked up from reference TRBV7-2 and TRBJ1-3): GAGVSQSPSNKVTEKGKDVELRCDPISGHTALYWYRQSLGQGLEFLIYFQGNSAPDKSGLPSDRFSAERTGGSVSTLTIQRTQQEDSAVYLCASSLAAGTWGQNTIYFGEGSWLTVV.

This clonotype was counted only a few times. V usage is TRBV6-5 and J usage is TRBJ2-1; 11 positions agree with TRBD1. Trimming removed 2 bases from V and 6 bases from J; junction bases left unmatched: 6. The CDR3 runs 16 residues. Looked up from germline, CDR1 is MNHEY and CDR2 is SVGAGI. CDR3 sequence: CASSYPPGTGGNEQFF. The CDR3, as DNA: TGTGCCAGCAGTTACCCCCCGGGGACAGGGGGCAATGAGCAGTTCTTC.

The chain joins TRBV7-2 to TRBJ1-2; D unclear. In germline, CDR1 is SGHTA, CDR2 FQGNSA. Between the trimmed V and J ends, which lost 1 base and 4 bases, there was a span of 19 bases. The CDR3 consists of 17 residues. The CDR3 here is CASSLGPLTPFRYGYTF. CDR3 sequence (DNA): TGTGCCAGCAGCTTAGGACCTCTTACACCCTTCCGCTATGGCTACACCTTC.

V is TRBV5-6 and J is TRBJ1-5, with D unclear. Trimming left V 5 bases short and J 0 bases short, with 12 bases between. Germline CDR1 is SGHDT and CDR2 is YYEEEE. The CDR3 runs to 15 residues. This CDR3 is CASSVEGFSNQPQHF. The CDR3 DNA sequence: TGTGCCAGCAGTGTAGAAGGGTTTAGCAATCAGCCCCAGCATTTT.